What follows is one T cell receptor (beta chain) and its context. Antigen unknown. A multiplex PCR was run with 60 Vbeta primers and 13 Jbeta primers. Repertoires were generated with immunoSEQ multiplex PCR, while TCRdb's copy carries only in-frame clones and drops some. This sample has about 120,000 clones; roughly four fifths occur once, and the top ten carry 1.6%. These data are taken from a study of cytomegalovirus exposure and HLA in healthy donors. Study-wide findings and caveats: With further analysis later on, most CMV-associated TCR beta chains appeared HLA-restricted. A missense variant in DCLRE1C was later tied to TCR beta V- and J-gene trimming. Cytomegalovirus status was reportedly diagnosed by the classifier with high specificity and sensitivity. When a later analysis was performed, an Asian-associated ancestry cluster reportedly had fewer N-insertions than the roughly 700-donor mean.

The germline V and J ends were trimmed by 1 base and 2 bases, with 6 bases remaining between them. The V gene's germline CDR1 is SEHNR and CDR2 FQNEAQ (reference sequence). The CDR3 totals 15 residues. Sequencing used PBMCs. The TCR comes from a woman younger than 30 in good health and CMV-seronegative. The rearrangement joins TRBV7-9 to TRBJ1-6; D not certain. CDR3 sequence (DNA): TGTGCCAGCAGCTTAGGGCAGACCTATAATTCACCCCTCCACTTT. This encodes CASSLGQTYNSPLHF.